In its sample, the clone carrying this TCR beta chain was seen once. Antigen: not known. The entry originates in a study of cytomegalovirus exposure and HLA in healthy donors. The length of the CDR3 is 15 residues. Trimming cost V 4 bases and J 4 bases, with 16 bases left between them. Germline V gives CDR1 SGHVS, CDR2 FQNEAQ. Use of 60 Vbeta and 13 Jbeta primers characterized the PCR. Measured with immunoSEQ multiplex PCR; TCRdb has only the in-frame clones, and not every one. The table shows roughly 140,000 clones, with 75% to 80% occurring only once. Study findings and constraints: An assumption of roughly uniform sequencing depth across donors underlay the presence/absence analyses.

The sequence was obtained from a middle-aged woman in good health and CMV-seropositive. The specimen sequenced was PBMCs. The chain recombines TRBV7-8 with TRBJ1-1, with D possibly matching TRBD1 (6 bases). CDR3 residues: CASSSLREGGTEAFF. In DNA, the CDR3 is TGTGCCAGCAGCTCACTACGGGAGGGGGGCACTGAAGCTTTCTTT.